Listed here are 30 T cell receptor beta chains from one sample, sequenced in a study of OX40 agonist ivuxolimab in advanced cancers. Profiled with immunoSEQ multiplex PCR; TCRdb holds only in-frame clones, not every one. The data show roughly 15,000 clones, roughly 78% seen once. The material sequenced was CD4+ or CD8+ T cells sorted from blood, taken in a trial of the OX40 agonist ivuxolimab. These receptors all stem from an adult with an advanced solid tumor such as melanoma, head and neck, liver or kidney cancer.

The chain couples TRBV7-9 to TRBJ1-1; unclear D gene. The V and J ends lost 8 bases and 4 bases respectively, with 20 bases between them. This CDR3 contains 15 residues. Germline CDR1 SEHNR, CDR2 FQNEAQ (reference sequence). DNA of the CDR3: TGTGCCAGCCGCGCCCCCTTGGAAGGGATCACTGAAGCTTTCTTT. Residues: CASRAPLEGITEAFF.

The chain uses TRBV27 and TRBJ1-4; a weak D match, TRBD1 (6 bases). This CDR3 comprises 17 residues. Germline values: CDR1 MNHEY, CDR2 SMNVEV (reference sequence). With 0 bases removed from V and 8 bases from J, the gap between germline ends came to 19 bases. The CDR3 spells CASSLSSGAYLREKLFF. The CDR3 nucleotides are TGTGCCAGCAGTTTATCGTCAGGGGCCTATTTGCGCGAAAAACTGTTTTTT.

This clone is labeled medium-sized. CDR3 bases: TGTGCCAGCAGTTTTGGTAGCGGGGGGACGGGAAATGAGCAGTTCTTC. Amino acids: CASSFGSGGTGNEQFF. The chain is built from TRBV27 and TRBJ2-1, with 10 bases matching TRBD2. Germline CDR1 and CDR2: MNHEY and SMNVEV (reference sequence). The CDR3 has 16 amino acids. V was clipped by 3 bases and J by 7 bases; unmatched bases: 9.

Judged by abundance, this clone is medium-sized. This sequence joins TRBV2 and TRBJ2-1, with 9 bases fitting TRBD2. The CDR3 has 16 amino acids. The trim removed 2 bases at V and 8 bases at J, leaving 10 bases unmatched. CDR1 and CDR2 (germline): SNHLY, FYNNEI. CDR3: CASSESGGRALDEQFF. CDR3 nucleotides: TGTGCCAGCAGTGAATCCGGCGGGAGGGCCTTAGATGAGCAGTTCTTC.

Here the CDR3 DNA reads TGCGCCAGCAGCTACGACAGGGGGTACAATCAGCCCCAGCATTTT. This codes for CASSYDRGYNQPQHF. This chain connects TRBV5-1 to TRBJ1-5; 9 positions agree with TRBD1. After removal of 3 bases from V and 3 bases from J, the junction contained 4 bases not matched to a gene. The CDR3 runs 15 residues. Germline assignment: CDR1 SGHRS and CDR2 YFSETQ.

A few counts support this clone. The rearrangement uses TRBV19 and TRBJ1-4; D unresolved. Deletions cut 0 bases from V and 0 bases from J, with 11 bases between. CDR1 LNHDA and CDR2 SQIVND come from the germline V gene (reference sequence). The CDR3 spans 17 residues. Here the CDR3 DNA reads TGTGCCAGTAGTATAGATGAAGGTTGGGCAACTAATGAAAAACTGTTTTTT. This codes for CASSIDEGWATNEKLFF.

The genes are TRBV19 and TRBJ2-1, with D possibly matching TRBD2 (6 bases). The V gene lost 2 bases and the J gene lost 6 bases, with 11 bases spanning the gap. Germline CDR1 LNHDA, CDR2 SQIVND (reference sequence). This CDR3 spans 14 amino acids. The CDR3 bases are TGTGCCAGTAGTATATCCACTAGCTTCAATGAGCAGTTCTTC. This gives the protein CASSISTSFNEQFF.

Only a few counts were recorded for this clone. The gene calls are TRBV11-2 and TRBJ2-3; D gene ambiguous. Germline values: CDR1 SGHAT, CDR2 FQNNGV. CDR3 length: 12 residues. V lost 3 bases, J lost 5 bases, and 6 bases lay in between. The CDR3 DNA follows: TGTGCCAGCAGCTTCTTACAAGATACGCAGTATTTT. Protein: CASSFLQDTQYF.

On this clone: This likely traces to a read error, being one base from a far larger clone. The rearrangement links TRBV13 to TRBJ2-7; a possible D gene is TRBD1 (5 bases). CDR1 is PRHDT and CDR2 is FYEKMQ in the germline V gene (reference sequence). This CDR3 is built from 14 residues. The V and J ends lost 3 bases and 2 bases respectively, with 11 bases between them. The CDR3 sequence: CASSLEAGTYEQYF. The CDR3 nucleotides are TGTGCCAGCAGCTTGGAAGCAGGGACCTACGAGCAGTACTTC. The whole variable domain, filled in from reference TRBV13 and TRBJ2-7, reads AAGVIQSPRHLIKEKRETATLKCYPIPRHDTVYWYQQGPGQDPQFLISFYEKMQSDKGSIPDRFSAQQFSDYHSELNMSSLELGDSALYFCASSLEAGTYEQYFGPGTRLTVT.

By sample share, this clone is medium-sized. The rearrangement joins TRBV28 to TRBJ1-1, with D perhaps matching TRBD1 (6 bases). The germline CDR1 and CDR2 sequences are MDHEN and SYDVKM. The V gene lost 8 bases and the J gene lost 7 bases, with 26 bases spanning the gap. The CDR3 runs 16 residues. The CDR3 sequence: CASSPRGAGESYEAFF. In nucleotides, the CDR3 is TGTGCCAGCTCCCCCCGGGGTGCAGGGGAGTCGTATGAAGCTTTCTTT.

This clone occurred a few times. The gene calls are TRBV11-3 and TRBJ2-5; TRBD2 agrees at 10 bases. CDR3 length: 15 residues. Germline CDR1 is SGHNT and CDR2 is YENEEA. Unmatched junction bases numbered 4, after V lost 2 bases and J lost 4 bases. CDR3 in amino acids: CASSLLAGGGETQYF. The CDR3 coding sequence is TGTGCCAGCAGCTTATTAGCGGGAGGTGGAGAGACCCAGTACTTC.

The CDR3 here is CASSISLWGDNSPLHF. The CDR3 DNA follows: TGTGCCAGTAGTATCTCCCTGTGGGGCGATAATTCACCCCTCCACTTT. J is TRBJ1-6 and V is TRBV19; perhaps TRBD1 as D (5 bases). Trimming removed 3 bases at V and 5 bases at J, with 14 bases between. The CDR3 length is 16 residues. The germline gives CDR1 LNHDA, CDR2 SQIVND (reference sequence).

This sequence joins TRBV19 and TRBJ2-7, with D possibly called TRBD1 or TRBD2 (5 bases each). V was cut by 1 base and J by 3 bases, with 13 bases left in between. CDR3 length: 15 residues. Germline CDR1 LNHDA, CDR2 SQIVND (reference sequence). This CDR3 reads CASSIASGAYYEQYF. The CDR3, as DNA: TGTGCCAGTAGTATAGCCTCCGGGGCATACTACGAGCAGTACTTC.

The CDR3 bases are TGTGCCAGCAGCTTAATCCTGGGACGGCCCTCTGGAAACACCATATATTTT. Its translation: CASSLILGRPSGNTIYF. This chain links TRBV13 with TRBJ1-3, with TRBD1 as a possible D gene (5 bases). Germline lookup yields CDR1 PRHDT and CDR2 FYEKMQ (reference sequence). There are 17 residues in the CDR3. Trimming removed 2 bases at V and 0 bases at J, with 14 bases between.

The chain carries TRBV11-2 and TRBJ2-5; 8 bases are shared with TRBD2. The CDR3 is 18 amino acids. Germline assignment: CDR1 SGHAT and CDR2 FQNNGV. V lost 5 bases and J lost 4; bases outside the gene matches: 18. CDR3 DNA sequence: TGTGCCAGCAGCCCTAGATCTGAGCTAGCGGGTATGCGAGAGACCCAGTACTTC. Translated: CASSPRSELAGMRETQYF.

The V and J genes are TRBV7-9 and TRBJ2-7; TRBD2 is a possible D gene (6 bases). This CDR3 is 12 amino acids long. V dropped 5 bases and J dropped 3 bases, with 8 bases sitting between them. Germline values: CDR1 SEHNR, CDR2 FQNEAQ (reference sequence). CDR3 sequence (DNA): TGTGCCAGCAGCGGGGGGTTCTACGAGCAGTACTTC. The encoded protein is CASSGGFYEQYF.

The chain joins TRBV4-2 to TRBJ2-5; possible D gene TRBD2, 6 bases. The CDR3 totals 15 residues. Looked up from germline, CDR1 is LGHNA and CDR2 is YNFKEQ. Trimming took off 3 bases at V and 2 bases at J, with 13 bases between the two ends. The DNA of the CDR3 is TGTGCCAGCAGCCACCTAGAGGAGGGGCAAGAGACCCAGTACTTC. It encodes CASSHLEEGQETQYF.

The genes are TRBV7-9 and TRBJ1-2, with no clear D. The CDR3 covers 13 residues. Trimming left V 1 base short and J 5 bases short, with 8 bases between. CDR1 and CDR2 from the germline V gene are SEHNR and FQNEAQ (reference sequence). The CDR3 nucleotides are TGTGCCAGCAGCTTAGGTGACAAATATGGCTACACCTTC. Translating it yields CASSLGDKYGYTF.

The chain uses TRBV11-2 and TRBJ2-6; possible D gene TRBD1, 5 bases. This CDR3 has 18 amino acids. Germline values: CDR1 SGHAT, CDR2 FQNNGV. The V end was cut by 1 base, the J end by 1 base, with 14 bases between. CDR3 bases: TGTGCCAGCAGCTTAGGACCTCGACAGAGATCTGGGGCCAACGTCCTGACTTTC. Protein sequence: CASSLGPRQRSGANVLTF.

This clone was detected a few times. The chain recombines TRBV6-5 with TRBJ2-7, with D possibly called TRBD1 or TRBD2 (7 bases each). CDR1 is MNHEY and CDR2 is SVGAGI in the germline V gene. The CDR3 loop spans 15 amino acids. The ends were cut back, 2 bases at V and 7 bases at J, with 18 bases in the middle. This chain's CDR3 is CASSYLRQGGGEQYF. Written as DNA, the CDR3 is TGTGCCAGCAGTTACCTCCGACAGGGCGGGGGAGAGCAGTACTTC.

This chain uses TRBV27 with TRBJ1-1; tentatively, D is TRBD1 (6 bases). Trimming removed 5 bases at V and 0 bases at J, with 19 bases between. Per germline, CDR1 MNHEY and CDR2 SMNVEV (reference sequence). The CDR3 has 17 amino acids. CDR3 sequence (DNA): TGTGCCAGCAGTGTCCGGGGGCCCTCTCCCCTGAACACTGAAGCTTTCTTT. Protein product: CASSVRGPSPLNTEAFF.

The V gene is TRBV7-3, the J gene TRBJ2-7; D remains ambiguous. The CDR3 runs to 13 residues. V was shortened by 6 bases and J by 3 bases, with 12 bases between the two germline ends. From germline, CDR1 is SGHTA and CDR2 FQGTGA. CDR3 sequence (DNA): TGTGCCAGCAGACTCGACGGTTTCTACGAGCAGTACTTC. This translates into CASRLDGFYEQYF.

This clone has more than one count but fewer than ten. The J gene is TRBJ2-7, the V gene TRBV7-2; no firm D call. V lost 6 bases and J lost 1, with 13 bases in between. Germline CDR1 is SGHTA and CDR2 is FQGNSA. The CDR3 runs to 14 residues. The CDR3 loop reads CASRPRAYSYEQYF. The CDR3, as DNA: TGTGCCAGCAGACCCCGGGCCTATTCCTACGAGCAGTACTTC.

The CDR3 DNA follows: TGTGCCAGCAGCTTGGTTCCTCCGACGGAGGGTGCCCATGGCTACACCTTC. This codes for CASSLVPPTEGAHGYTF. The V and J genes are TRBV5-8 and TRBJ1-2, with D uncertain. In germline, CDR1 is SGHTS, CDR2 YDEGEE. The CDR3 spans 17 residues. Trimming cost V 0 bases and J 6 bases, with 21 bases left between them.

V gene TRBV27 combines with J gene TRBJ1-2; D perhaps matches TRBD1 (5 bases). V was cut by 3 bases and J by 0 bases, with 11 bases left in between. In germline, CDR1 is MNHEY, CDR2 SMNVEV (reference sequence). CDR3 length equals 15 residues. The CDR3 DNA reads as TGTGCCAGCAGTTTCGCAGGGCTTACTAACTATGGCTACACCTTC. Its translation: CASSFAGLTNYGYTF.

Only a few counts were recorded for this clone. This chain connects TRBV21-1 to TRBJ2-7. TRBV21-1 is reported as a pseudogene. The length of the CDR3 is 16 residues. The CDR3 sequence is CASSKGGEGISYEQYF. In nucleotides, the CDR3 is TGTGCCAGCAGCAAGGGGGGCGAGGGCATCTCCTACGAGCAGTACTTC.

The CDR3 DNA reads as TGTGCCAGCAGTGATAGGGTAGAGGTTGAAGAGACCCAGTACTTC. Residues: CASSDRVEVEETQYF. The chain employs TRBV11-2 and TRBJ2-5; D is ambiguous. There are 15 residues in the CDR3. V gave up 6 bases and J gave up 3 bases, with 17 bases separating them. CDR1 and CDR2 from the germline V gene are SGHAT and FQNNGV.

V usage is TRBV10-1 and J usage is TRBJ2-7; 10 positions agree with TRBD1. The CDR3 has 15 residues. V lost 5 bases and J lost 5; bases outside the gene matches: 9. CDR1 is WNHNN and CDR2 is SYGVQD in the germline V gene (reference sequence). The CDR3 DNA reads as TGCGCCAGCAGTACCCCGGGACAGGGGATCCACGAGCAGTACTTC. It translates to CASSTPGQGIHEQYF.

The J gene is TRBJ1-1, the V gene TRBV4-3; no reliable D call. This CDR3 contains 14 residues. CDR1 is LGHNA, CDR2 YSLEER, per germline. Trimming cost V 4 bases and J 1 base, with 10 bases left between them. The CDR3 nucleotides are TGCGCCAGCAGCCGATCAGCGGAGAACACTGAAGCTTTCTTT. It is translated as CASSRSAENTEAFF.

CDR3 DNA: TGTGCCAGCAGCTTGGGGCGAGCGGGGACTTCGGATACGCAGTATTTT. It yields the protein CASSLGRAGTSDTQYF. The rearrangement uses TRBV5-6 and TRBJ2-3; the match to TRBD2 covers 7 bases. In germline, CDR1 is SGHDT, CDR2 YYEEEE. CDR3 length: 16 amino acids. J lost 6 bases, V lost 0 bases, and 10 bases had no gene match.